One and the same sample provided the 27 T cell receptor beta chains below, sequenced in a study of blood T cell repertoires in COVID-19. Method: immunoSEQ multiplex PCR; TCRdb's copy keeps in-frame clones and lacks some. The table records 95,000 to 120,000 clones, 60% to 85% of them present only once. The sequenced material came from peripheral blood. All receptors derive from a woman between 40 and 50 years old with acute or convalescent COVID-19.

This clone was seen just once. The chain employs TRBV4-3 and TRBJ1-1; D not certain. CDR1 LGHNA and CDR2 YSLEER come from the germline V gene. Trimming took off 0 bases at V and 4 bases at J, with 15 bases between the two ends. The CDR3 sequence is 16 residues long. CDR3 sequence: CASSQDLPGFGTEAFF. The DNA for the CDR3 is TGCGCCAGCAGCCAAGATCTGCCAGGCTTCGGCACTGAAGCTTTCTTT.

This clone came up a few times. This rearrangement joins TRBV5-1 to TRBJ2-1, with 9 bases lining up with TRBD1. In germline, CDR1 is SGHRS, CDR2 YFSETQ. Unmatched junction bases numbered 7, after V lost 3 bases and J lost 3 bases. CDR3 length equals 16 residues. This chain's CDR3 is CASSSAGQGNYNEQFF. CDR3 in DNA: TGCGCCAGCAGCTCCGCCGGACAGGGGAACTACAATGAGCAGTTCTTC. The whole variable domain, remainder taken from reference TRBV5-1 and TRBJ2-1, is KAGVTQTPRYLIKTRGQQVTLSCSPISGHRSVSWYQQTPGQGLQFLFEYFSETQRNKGNFPGRFSGRQFSNSRSEMNVSTLELGDSALYLCASSSAGQGNYNEQFFGPGTRLTVL.

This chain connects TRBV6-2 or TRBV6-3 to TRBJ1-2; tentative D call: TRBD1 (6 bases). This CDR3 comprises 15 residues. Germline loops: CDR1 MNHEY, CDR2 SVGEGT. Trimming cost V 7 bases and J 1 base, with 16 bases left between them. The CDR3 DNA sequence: TGTGCCAGCATCCCCGGGGGGCAGAATAACTATGGCTACACCTTC. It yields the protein CASIPGGQNNYGYTF.

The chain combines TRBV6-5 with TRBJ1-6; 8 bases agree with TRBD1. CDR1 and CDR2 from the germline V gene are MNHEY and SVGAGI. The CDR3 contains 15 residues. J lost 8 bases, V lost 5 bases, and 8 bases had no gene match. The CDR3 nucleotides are TGTGCCAGCAGTAGAACACCGGGACAGGATTCACCCCTCCACTTT. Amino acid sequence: CASSRTPGQDSPLHF.

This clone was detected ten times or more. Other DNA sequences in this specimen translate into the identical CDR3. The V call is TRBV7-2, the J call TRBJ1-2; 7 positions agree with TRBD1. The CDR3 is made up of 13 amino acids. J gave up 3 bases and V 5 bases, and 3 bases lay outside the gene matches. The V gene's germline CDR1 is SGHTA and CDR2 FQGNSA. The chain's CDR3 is CASSPDRDYGYTF. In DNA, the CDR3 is TGTGCCAGCAGCCCAGACAGGGACTATGGCTACACCTTC.

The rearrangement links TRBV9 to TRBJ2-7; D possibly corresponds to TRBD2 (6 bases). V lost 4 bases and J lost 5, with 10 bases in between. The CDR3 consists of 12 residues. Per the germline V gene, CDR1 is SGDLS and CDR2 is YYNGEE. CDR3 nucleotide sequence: TGTGCCAGCAGCCCGGGGGTGGACGAGCAGTACTTC. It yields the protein CASSPGVDEQYF.

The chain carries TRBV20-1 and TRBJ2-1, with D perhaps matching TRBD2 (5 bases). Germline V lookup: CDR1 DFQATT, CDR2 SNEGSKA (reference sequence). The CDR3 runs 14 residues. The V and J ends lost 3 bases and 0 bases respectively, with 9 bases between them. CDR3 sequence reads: CSASQRPSYNEQFF. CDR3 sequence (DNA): TGCAGTGCTAGTCAGCGGCCCTCCTACAATGAGCAGTTCTTC.

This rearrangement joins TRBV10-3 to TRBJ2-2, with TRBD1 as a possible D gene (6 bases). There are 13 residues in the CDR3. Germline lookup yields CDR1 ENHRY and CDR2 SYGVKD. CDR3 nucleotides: TGTGCTAAGAGACAGGACAACACCGGGGAGCTGTTTTTT. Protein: CAKRQDNTGELFF.

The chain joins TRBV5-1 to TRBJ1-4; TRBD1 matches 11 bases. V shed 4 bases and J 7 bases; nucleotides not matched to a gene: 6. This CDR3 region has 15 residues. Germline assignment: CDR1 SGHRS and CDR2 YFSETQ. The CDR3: CASSGQGAESEKLFF. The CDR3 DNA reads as TGCGCCAGCAGCGGACAGGGGGCTGAAAGTGAAAAACTGTTTTTT.

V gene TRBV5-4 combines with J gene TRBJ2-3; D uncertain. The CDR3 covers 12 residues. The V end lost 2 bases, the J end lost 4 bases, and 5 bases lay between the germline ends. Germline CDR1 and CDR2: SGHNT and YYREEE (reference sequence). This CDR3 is CASSFLADTQYF. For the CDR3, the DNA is TGTGCCAGCAGCTTTCTAGCAGATACGCAGTATTTT.

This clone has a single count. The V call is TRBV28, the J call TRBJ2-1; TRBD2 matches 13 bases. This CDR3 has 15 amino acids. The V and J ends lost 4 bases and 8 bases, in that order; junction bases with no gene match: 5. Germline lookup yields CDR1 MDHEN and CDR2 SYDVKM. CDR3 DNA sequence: TGTGCCAGCAGTTCCCCCGGACTAGCGGGGGATGAGCAGTTCTTC. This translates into CASSSPGLAGDEQFF.

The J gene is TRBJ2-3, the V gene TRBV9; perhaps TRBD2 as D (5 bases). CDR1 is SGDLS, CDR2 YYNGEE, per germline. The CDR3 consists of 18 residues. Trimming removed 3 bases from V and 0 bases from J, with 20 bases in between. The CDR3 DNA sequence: TGTGCCAGCAGCGCAGCCCCAGGATGGGGAGCTAGCACAGATACGCAGTATTTT. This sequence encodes CASSAAPGWGASTDTQYF.

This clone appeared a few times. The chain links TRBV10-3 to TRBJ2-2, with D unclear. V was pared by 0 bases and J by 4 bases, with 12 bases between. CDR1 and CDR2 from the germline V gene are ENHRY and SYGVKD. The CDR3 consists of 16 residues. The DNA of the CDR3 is TGTGCCATCAGTGAGTCGTGGGTAGCTTCCACCGGGGAGCTGTTTTTT. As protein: CAISESWVASTGELFF.

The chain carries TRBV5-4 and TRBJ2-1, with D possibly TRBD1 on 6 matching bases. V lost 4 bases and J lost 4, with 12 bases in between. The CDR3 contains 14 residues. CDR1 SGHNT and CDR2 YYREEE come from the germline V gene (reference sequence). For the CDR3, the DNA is TGTGCCAGCAGCCCCGGACAGATATACAATGAGCAGTTCTTC. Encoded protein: CASSPGQIYNEQFF.

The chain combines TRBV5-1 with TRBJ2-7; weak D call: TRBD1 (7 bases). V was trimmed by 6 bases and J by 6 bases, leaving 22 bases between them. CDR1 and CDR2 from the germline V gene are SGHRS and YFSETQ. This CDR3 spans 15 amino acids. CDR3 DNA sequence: TGCGCCAGCAAAATCACAGGGGATGCGGAGGGCGAGCAGTACTTC. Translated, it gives CASKITGDAEGEQYF.

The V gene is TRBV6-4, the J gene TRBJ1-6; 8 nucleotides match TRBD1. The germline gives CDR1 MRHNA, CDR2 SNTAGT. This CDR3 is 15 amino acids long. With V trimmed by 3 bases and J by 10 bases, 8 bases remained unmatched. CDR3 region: CASSEVGQGASPLHF. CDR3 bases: TGTGCCAGCAGTGAGGTCGGACAGGGTGCGTCACCCCTCCACTTT.

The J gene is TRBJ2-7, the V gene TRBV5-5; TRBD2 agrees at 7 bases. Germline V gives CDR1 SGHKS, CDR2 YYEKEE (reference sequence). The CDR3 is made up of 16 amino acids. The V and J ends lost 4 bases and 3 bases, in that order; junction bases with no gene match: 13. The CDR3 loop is CASSGRGGGGVYEQYF. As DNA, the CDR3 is TGTGCCAGCAGCGGAAGGGGAGGCGGGGGAGTCTACGAGCAGTACTTC. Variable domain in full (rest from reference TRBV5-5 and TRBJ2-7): DAGVTQSPTHLIKTRGQQVTLRCSPISGHKSVSWYQQVLGQGPQFIFQYYEKEERGRGNFPDRFSARQFPNYSSELNVNALLLGDSALYLCASSGRGGGGVYEQYFGPGTRLTVT.

The CDR3 DNA sequence: TGTGCCAGCAGCTTGACGGCTAGCGGGGGGGCCCGAGAGACCCAGTACTTC. It translates to CASSLTASGGARETQYF. This sequence joins TRBV5-6 and TRBJ2-5; 12 nucleotides align to TRBD2. J was trimmed by 4 bases and V by 1 base; bases with no gene match: 8. This CDR3 region has 17 residues. The germline gives CDR1 SGHDT, CDR2 YYEEEE.

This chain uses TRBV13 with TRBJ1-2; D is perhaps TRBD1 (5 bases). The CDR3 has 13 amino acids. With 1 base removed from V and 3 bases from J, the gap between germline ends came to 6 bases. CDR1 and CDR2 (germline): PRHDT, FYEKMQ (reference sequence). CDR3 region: CASSLAGDYGYTF. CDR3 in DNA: TGTGCCAGCAGCTTAGCGGGGGACTATGGCTACACCTTC.

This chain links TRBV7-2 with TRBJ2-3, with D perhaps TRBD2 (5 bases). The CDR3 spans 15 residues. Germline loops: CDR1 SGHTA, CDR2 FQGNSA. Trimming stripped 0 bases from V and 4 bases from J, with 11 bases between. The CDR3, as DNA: TGTGCCAGCAGCTTAGCTTCTCTAGCCGCAGATACGCAGTATTTT. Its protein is CASSLASLAADTQYF.

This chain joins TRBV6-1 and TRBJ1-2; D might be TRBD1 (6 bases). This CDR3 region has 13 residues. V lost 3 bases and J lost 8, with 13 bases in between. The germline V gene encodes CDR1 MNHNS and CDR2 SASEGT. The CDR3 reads CASSDDGGRGYTF. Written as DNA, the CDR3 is TGTGCCAGCAGTGACGACGGGGGGCGAGGCTACACCTTC.

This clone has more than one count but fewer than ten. In DNA, the CDR3 is TGCGCCAGCAGCCAAGGCGATAGGGGTGATGAAAAACTGTTTTTT. Amino acids: CASSQGDRGDEKLFF. The chain couples TRBV4-1 to TRBJ1-4; TRBD1 might be the D (5 bases). The germline gives CDR1 MGHRA, CDR2 YSYEKL. The CDR3 sequence is 15 residues long. V lost 1 base and J lost 6, with 12 bases in between.

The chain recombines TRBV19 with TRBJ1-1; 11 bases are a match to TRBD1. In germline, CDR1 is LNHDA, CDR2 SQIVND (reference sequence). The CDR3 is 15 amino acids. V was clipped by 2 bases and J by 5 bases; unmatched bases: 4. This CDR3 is CASSIRDRGGTEAFF. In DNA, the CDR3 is TGTGCCAGTAGTATACGGGACAGGGGGGGAACTGAAGCTTTCTTT. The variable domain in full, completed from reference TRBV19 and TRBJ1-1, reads DGGITQSPKYLFRKEGQNVTLSCEQNLNHDAMYWYRQDPGQGLRLIYYSQIVNDFQKGDIAEGYSVSREKKESFPLTVTSAQKNPTAFYLCASSIRDRGGTEAFFGQGTRLTVV.

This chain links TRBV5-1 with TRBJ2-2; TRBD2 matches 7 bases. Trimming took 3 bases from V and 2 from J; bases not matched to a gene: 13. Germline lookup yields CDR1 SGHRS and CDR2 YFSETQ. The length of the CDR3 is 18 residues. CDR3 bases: TGCGCCAGCAGCTCCGAGGGGTTGGGGGGGAAAAACACCGGGGAGCTGTTTTTT. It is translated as CASSSEGLGGKNTGELFF.

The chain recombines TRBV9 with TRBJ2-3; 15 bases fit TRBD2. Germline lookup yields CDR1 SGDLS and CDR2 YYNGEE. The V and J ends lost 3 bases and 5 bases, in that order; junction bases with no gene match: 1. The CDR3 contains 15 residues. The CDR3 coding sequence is TGTGCCAGCAGCGCGGGACTAGCGGGGGGAGATACGCAGTATTTT. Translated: CASSAGLAGGDTQYF.

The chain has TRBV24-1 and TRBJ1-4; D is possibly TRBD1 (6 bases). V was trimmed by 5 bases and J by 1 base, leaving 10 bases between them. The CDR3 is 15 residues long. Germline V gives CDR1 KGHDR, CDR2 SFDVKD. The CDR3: CATSAGVGTNEKLFF. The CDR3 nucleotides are TGTGCCACCAGTGCAGGGGTTGGAACTAATGAAAAACTGTTTTTT.

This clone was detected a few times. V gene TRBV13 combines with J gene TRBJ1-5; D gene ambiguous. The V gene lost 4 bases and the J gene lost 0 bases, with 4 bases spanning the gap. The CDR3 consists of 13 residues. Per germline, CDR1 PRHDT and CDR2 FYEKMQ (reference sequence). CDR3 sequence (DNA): TGTGCCAGCAGCTCAAATAGCAATCAGCCCCAGCATTTT. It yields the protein CASSSNSNQPQHF.